This T cell receptor (beta chain) was recorded in a study of T cells in Graves' hyperthyroidism and ophthalmopathy. A note on this clonotype: Its target is unknown.

Regarding the study as a whole: Most clonotypes that expanded in the thyroid above 0.001 also showed up in blood. Ophthalmopathy was told apart from stable hyperthyroidism by a 13 V-J model.

Hyperthyroidism of Graves' type that showed no ophthalmopathy progression within 18 months was stable. RNA transcripts served as the template for amplifying TCR beta CDR3 regions. HTBI primers were used for first-round RT-PCR of the TCR CDR3. TCRdb re-called the multiplex PCR reads with MiXCR, one entry per CDR3 protein. Of some 600,000 distinct CDR3 sequences listed, about 45% are singletons. CDR1 and CDR2 (germline): LNHNV, YYDKDF (reference sequence). V trimming: 0 bases; J trimming: 3 bases; junction bases outside the gene matches: 5. The CDR3 extends over 15 amino acids. The chain couples TRBV15 to TRBJ2-7; 7 nucleotides match TRBD1. The TCR originated in a woman between 18 and 29 years old with Graves' hyperthyroidism. The sample taken for sequencing was peripheral blood or thyroid tissue (not recorded which). The CDR3 DNA reads TGTGCCACCAGCAGAGATGCGACAGGGAACTACGAGCAGTACTTC. Its protein product is CATSRDATGNYEQYF.